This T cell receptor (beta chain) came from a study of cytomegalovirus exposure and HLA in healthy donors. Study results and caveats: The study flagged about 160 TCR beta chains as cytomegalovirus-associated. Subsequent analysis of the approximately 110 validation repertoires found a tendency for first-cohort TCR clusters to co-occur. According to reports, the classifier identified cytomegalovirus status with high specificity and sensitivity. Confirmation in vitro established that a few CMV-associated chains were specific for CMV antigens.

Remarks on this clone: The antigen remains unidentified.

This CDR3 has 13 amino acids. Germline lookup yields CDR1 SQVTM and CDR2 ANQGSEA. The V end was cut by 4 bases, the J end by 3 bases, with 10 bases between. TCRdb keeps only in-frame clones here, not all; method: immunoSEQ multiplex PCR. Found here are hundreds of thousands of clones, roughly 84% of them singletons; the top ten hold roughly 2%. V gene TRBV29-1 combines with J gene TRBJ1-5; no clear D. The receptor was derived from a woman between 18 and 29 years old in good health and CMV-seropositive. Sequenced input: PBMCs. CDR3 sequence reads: CSVGGHLNQPQHF. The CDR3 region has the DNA TGCAGCGTTGGTGGGCACCTCAATCAGCCCCAGCATTTT. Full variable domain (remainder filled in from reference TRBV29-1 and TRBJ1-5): SAVISQKPSRDICQRGTSLTIQCQVDSQVTMMFWYRQQPGQSLTLIATANQGSEATYESGFVIDKFPISRPNLTFSTLTVSNMSPEDSSIYLCSVGGHLNQPQHFGDGTRLSIL.